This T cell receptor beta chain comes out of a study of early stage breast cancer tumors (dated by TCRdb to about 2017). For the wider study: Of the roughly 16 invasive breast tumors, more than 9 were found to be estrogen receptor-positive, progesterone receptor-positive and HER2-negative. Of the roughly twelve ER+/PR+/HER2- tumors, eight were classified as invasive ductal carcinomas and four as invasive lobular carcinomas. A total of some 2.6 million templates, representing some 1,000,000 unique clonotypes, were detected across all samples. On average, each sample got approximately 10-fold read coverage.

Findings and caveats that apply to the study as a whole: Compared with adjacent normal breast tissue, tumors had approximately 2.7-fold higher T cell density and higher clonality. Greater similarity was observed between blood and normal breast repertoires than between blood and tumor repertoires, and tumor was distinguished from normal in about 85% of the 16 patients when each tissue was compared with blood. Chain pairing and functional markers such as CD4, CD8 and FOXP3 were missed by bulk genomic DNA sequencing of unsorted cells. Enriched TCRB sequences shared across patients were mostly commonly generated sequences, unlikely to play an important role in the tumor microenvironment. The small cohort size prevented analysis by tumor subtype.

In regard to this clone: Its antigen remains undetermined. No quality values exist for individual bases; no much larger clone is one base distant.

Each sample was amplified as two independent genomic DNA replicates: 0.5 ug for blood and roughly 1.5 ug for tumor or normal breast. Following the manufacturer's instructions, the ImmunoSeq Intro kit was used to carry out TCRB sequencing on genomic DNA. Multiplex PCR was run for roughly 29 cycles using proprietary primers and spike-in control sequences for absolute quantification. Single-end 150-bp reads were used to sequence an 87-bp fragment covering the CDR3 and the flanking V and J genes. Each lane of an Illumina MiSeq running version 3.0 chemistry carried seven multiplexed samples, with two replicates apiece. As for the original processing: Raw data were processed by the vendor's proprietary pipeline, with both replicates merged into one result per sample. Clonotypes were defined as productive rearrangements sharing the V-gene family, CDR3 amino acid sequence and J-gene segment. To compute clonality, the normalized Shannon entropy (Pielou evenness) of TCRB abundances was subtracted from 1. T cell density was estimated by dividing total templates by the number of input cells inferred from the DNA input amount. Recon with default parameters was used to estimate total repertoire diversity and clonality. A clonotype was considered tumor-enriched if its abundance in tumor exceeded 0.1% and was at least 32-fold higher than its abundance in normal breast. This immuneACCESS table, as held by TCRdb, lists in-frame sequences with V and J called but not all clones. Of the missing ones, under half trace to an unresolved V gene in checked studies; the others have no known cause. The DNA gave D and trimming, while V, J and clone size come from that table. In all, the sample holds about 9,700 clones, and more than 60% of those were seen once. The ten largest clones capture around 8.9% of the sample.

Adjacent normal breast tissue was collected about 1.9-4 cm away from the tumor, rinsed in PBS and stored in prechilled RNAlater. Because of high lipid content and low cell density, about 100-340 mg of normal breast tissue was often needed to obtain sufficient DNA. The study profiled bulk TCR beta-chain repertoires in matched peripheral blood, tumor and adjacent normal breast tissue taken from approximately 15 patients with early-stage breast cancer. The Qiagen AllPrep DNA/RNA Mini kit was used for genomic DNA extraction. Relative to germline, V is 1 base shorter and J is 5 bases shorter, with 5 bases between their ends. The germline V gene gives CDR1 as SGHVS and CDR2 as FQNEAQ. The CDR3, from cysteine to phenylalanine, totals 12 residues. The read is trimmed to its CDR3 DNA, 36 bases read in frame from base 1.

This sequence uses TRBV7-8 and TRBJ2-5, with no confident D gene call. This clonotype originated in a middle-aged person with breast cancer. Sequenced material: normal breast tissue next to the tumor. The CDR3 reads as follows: CASSLGSETQYF. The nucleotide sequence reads TGTGCCAGCAGCTTAGGGTCGGAGACCCAGTACTTC.